The entry below gives a single TCR beta chain sequence along with its context. Antigen unknown. Through Arm-PCR of CDR3 regions and iRepertoire HTBI primers, TCR beta libraries were built. TCRdb recomputed calls from the multiplex PCR reads with MiXCR, one row per CDR3 protein. The sample has approximately 560,000 distinct CDR3 sequences, 15% to 20% seen once. Germline CDR1 is SGDLS and CDR2 is YYNGEE. V lost 0 bases and J 3 bases, leaving 13 bases between the germline ends. The CDR3 is 15 residues long. Time point described: newly diagnosed GD, antithyroid drugs for less than 3 months. From PBMCs, RNA was extracted and then used to make the TCR library. This specimen comes from a study of regulatory T cells in long-lasting Graves disease. Study-wide results and caveats: Those with persistent Graves' had less TCR diversity than newly diagnosed patients.

The sample was also linked to a second study, of T cells in Graves' hyperthyroidism and ophthalmopathy. That source reports: A lack of ophthalmopathy progression within 18 months defined stable Graves' hyperthyroidism. The HTBI primer set served for first-round RT-PCR of the TCR CDR3.

This receptor was taken from a man in his late teens or twenties with Graves disease. The chain has TRBV9 and TRBJ2-7, with D hard to call. The sequences come from peripheral blood mononuclear cells (PBMCs), collected at new diagnosis, from a patient treated with antithyroid drugs. Here the CDR3 reads CASSVEVGFSYEQYF. CDR3 nucleotides: TGTGCCAGCAGCGTAGAGGTCGGCTTTAGCTACGAGCAGTACTTC. The variable domain in full, with the rest retrieved from reference TRBV9 and TRBJ2-7, is DSGVTQTPKHLITATGQRVTLRCSPRSGDLSVYWYQQSLDQGLQFLIQYYNGEERAKGNILERFSAQQFPDLHSELNLSSLELGDSALYFCASSVEVGFSYEQYFGPGTRLTVT.